Listed below are T cell receptor beta chains from one sample, sequenced in a study of blood T cell repertoires in COVID-19. The repertoire was sequenced with immunoSEQ multiplex PCR; TCRdb's copy has only in-frame clones and lacks some. This repertoire shows 200,000 or so clones, 85% to 90% found once; its top ten account for 2.7%. The sequenced sample was peripheral blood. The receptor set was obtained from a woman aged 60-70 years with acute or convalescent COVID-19. CDR3s include the opening cysteine and the closing phenylalanine or tryptophan. The order of the fields is clone size, J gene, D gene, V gene, CDR3 protein, CDR3 DNA. A D gene is named only where the DNA matches it firmly. Clone size appears in some rows only: once, few, many, or a class for an expanded clone.

NA	TRBJ1-5	TRBD1	TRBV27	CASSTRQGNQPQHF	TGTGCCAGCAGTACCCGACAGGGAAATCAGCCCCAGCATTTT
NA	TRBJ2-7	NA	TRBV5-1	CASSSDSSVYEQYF	TGCGCCAGCAGCAGTGACTCTAGCGTCTACGAGCAGTACTTC
NA	TRBJ1-3	NA	TRBV30	CAWSVARVRGNTIYF	TGTGCCTGGAGTGTAGCCAGGGTGAGAGGAAACACCATATATTTT
NA	TRBJ2-1	TRBD1	TRBV11-3	CASSSQTGGGNEQFF	TGTGCCAGCAGCTCACAGACAGGGGGTGGGAATGAGCAGTTCTTC
NA	TRBJ1-2	NA	TRBV11-2	CASSLDGISGSGYTF	TGTGCCAGCAGCTTAGATGGGATTTCTGGGAGCGGCTACACCTTC
NA	TRBJ2-4	NA	TRBV30	CAWSADSGVKNIQYF	TGTGCCTGGAGTGCGGACAGTGGGGTCAAAAACATTCAGTACTTC
NA	TRBJ2-1	TRBD1	TRBV11-3	CASSVGGQGAWEQFF	TGTGCCAGCAGCGTCGGTGGGCAGGGGGCATGGGAGCAGTTCTTC
few	TRBJ1-2	NA	TRBV24-1	CATSDRGYGYTF	TGTGCCACCAGTGACAGGGGCTATGGCTACACCTTC
NA	TRBJ1-1	NA	TRBV19	CASIQEGRTEAFF	TGTGCCAGTATCCAAGAGGGTCGCACTGAAGCTTTCTTT
few	TRBJ1-3	TRBD1	TRBV10-2	CASRGQQGSSGNTIYF	TGCGCCAGCAGAGGCCAACAGGGGAGCTCTGGAAACACCATATATTTT
few	TRBJ1-4	NA	TRBV27	CASSPRYSTNEKLFF	TGTGCCAGCAGTCCCAGATATTCAACTAATGAAAAACTGTTTTTT
NA	TRBJ2-3	TRBD1	TRBV10-1	CASSVRTGDEDTQYF	TGCGCCAGCAGTGTCCGGACAGGGGATGAAGATACGCAGTATTTT
few	TRBJ2-7	NA	TRBV18	CASSPPEIIYEQYF	TGTGCCAGCTCACCACCGGAGATTATCTACGAGCAGTACTTC
NA	TRBJ2-3	NA	TRBV20-1	CSASWSISADTQYF	TGCAGTGCTAGTTGGTCTATTAGCGCAGATACGCAGTATTTT
NA	TRBJ1-1	NA	TRBV18	CASSEAGSTEAFF	TGTGCCAGCTCAGAGGCGGGGAGCACTGAAGCTTTCTTT
NA	TRBJ1-2	TRBD1	TRBV2	CASSEAGTATGYTF	TGTGCCAGCAGTGAAGCCGGGACAGCGACTGGCTACACCTTC